Each of the 19 T cell receptor beta chains below was sequenced from the same sample in a study of blood T cells in healthy people across ages. The second PCR ran roughly 6 to 11 cycles with a sample-barcoded 5' primer and J-beta primers. Each CDR3 protein gets one entry after TCRdb re-called the 5' RACE reads with MiXCR. The sample yields under 700,000 distinct CDR3 sequences, 24% seen once. The sample also formed part of further work on T cells of mothers and their children.

Sequenced input: blood. All receptors derive from a boy aged 5-17 years in good health.

DNA of the CDR3: TGTGCCAGCAGCATCGGACTAGCGAAGAACACCGGGGAGCTGTTTTTT. The encoded protein is CASSIGLAKNTGELFF. V usage is TRBV5-6 and J usage is TRBJ2-2; 9 bases align to TRBD2. Unmatched junction bases numbered 5, after V lost 4 bases and J lost 1 base. The CDR3 is 16 residues long. Per the germline V gene, CDR1 is SGHDT and CDR2 is YYEEEE.

The chain employs TRBV12-3 or TRBV12-4 and TRBJ2-4; D might be TRBD2 (6 bases). The length of the CDR3 is 18 residues. Trimming took 7 bases from V and 2 from J, leaving 24 bases between them. CDR3 region: CASTVKGPGGLTKNIQYF. In nucleotides, the CDR3 is TGTGCCAGCACTGTTAAGGGCCCCGGGGGTCTAACCAAAAACATTCAGTACTTC.

This clonotype occurred a few times. The J gene is TRBJ2-1, the V gene TRBV5-5; D ambiguous. CDR1 is SGHKS and CDR2 is YYEKEE in the germline V gene (reference sequence). V lost 4 bases and J 6 bases, leaving 17 bases between the germline ends. The CDR3 contains 15 residues. CDR3 region: CASSPPSISPNEQFF. CDR3 DNA sequence: TGTGCCAGCAGCCCACCGAGCATATCGCCCAATGAGCAGTTCTTC.

The V and J genes are TRBV4-1 and TRBJ2-2, with a tentative D call TRBD2 (6 bases). CDR3 length: 15 residues. Per germline, CDR1 MGHRA and CDR2 YSYEKL. The V gene lost 1 base and the J gene lost 9 bases, with 15 bases spanning the gap. Written as DNA, the CDR3 is TGCGCCAGCAGCCAAGCTATAGCGGTACCATGGGAGCTGTTTTTT. It yields the protein CASSQAIAVPWELFF.

The chain couples TRBV7-8 to TRBJ2-3, with TRBD2 matching 11 bases. Germline V gene lookup returns CDR1 SGHVS and CDR2 FQNEAQ. This CDR3 spans 15 amino acids. The ends lost 2 bases at V and 4 bases at J; junction bases unmatched: 2. CDR3: CASSLLAGGSDTQYF. The CDR3 coding sequence is TGTGCCAGCAGCTTATTAGCGGGAGGGTCAGATACGCAGTATTTT.

This clonotype was observed a single time. V and J are TRBV20-1 and TRBJ2-3, with D perhaps matching TRBD2 (7 bases). V gave up 3 bases and J gave up 3 bases, with 19 bases separating them. CDR1 DFQATT and CDR2 SNEGSKA come from the germline V gene (reference sequence). The CDR3 extends over 16 amino acids. The CDR3 loop reads CSASRAGAEQTDTQYF. CDR3 DNA: TGCAGTGCTAGCAGGGCGGGGGCCGAACAAACAGATACGCAGTATTTT.

This clonotype was seen repeatedly, ten times or more. The genes are TRBV3-1 and TRBJ2-3; the D gene is possibly TRBD1 (5 bases). The CDR3 covers 16 residues. Per germline, CDR1 LGHDT and CDR2 YNNKEL (reference sequence). V lost 0 bases and J 4 bases, leaving 14 bases between the germline ends. In DNA, the CDR3 is TGTGCCAGCAGCCAAGATCCCGGCAGGGTCGCAGATACGCAGTATTTT. Protein sequence: CASSQDPGRVADTQYF.

The rearrangement joins TRBV6-2 or TRBV6-3 to TRBJ2-5, with no clear D. CDR3 length: 13 amino acids. Germline V gene data show CDR1 as MNHEY and CDR2 as SVGEGT. V was pared by 2 bases and J by 7 bases, with 11 bases between. The CDR3 sequence: CASSYIGPGTQYF. DNA of the CDR3: TGTGCCAGCAGTTACATCGGCCCCGGGACCCAGTACTTC.

J is TRBJ2-5 and V is TRBV12-3 or TRBV12-4; 9 positions match TRBD2. TRBJ2-7 matches the DNA end more closely, so the J call is doubtful. This CDR3 is built from 13 residues. CDR3 bases: TGTGCCAGCAGTGCGGGAGGGGTCTACGAGCAGTACTTC. Its translation: CASSAGGVYEQYF.

Only a few counts were recorded for this clonotype. The chain is built from TRBV4-3 and TRBJ1-5; TRBD1 matches at 9 bases. Germline V lookup: CDR1 LGHNA, CDR2 YSLEER. This CDR3 is built from 15 residues. V lost 1 base and J lost 4; bases outside the gene matches: 2. In nucleotides, the CDR3 is TGCGCCAGCAGCCAAGGGACAGGGGATAATCAGCCCCAGCATTTT. This translates into CASSQGTGDNQPQHF.

The chain is built from TRBV5-1 and TRBJ2-5; D call uncertain. Germline loops: CDR1 SGHRS, CDR2 YFSETQ. The CDR3 runs 13 residues. The germline V and J ends were trimmed by 5 bases and 2 bases, with 10 bases remaining between them. As DNA, the CDR3 is TGCGCCAGCAGGGGCTTTAATCAAGAGACCCAGTACTTC. It translates to CASRGFNQETQYF.

This clonotype was seen at least ten times. CDR3 sequence: CASSRDRGNNEKLFF. CDR3 bases: TGTGCCAGCAGCCGGGACAGGGGAAATAATGAAAAACTGTTTTTT. The genes are TRBV7-9 and TRBJ1-4; TRBD1 aligns across 10 bases. V was clipped by 5 bases and J by 4 bases; unmatched bases: 4. CDR3 length equals 15 residues. Germline V gene sequence: CDR1 SEHNR, CDR2 FQNEAQ (reference sequence). Full variable domain (outside the CDR3, taken from reference TRBV7-9 and TRBJ1-4): DTGVSQNPRHKITKRGQNVTFRCDPISEHNRLYWYRQTLGQGPEFLTYFQNEAQLEKSRLLSDRFSAERPKGSFSTLEIQRTEQGDSAMYLCASSRDRGNNEKLFFGSGTQLSVL.

This clonotype was seen more than once but under ten times. The chain combines TRBV7-2 with TRBJ2-3, with D perhaps TRBD2 (6 bases). This CDR3 has 14 residues. V gave up 8 bases and J gave up 4 bases, with 16 bases separating them. Germline lookup yields CDR1 SGHTA and CDR2 FQGNSA. The CDR3 region is CASWGSGHSDTQYF. CDR3 DNA sequence: TGTGCCAGCTGGGGGAGCGGGCACTCAGATACGCAGTATTTT.

This clonotype was seen a handful of times. This chain connects TRBV7-9 to TRBJ1-5; D gene ambiguous. The CDR3 length is 13 residues. The germline V gene has CDR1 SEHNR and CDR2 FQNEAQ (reference sequence). V lost 5 bases, J lost 1 base, and 6 bases lay in between. This CDR3 reads CASSDQSNQPQHF. The CDR3 DNA is TGTGCCAGCAGCGACCAAAGCAATCAGCCCCAGCATTTT.

This clonotype came up a few times. V is TRBV7-2 and J is TRBJ1-3; D gene uncertain. With 1 base removed from V and 0 bases from J, the gap between germline ends came to 13 bases. Per the germline V gene, CDR1 is SGHTA and CDR2 is FQGNSA. This CDR3 has 17 residues. The CDR3 loop is CASSLGRRSNSGNTIYF. The CDR3 bases are TGTGCCAGCAGCTTAGGTCGGAGGAGTAACTCTGGAAACACCATATATTTT.

This sequence joins TRBV28 and TRBJ2-2, with D perhaps TRBD1 (6 bases). From germline, CDR1 is MDHEN and CDR2 SYDVKM. V was pared by 6 bases and J by 7 bases, with 18 bases between. This CDR3 is 15 amino acids long. The CDR3 nucleotides are TGTGCCAGCAGAACTGACAGGACTCGCCTCGGGGAGCTGTTTTTT. Protein sequence: CASRTDRTRLGELFF.

The rearrangement joins TRBV11-2 to TRBJ1-2; possibly TRBD1 for D (6 bases). CDR3 length equals 13 residues. V dropped 5 bases and J dropped 4 bases, with 11 bases sitting between them. In germline, CDR1 is SGHAT, CDR2 FQNNGV. Here the CDR3 reads CASSIGTSYGYTF. The CDR3 coding sequence is TGTGCCAGCAGCATCGGGACAAGCTATGGCTACACCTTC.

Ten or more counts support this clonotype. The J gene is TRBJ2-5, the V gene TRBV20-1, with D possibly matching TRBD1 (6 bases). The CDR3 covers 14 residues. The ends were cut back, 6 bases at V and 5 bases at J, with 19 bases in the middle. Germline V gene sequence: CDR1 DFQATT, CDR2 SNEGSKA (reference sequence). CDR3 DNA sequence: TGCAGTGCCAGGTTGCTCCAGGGGTGGGAGACCCAGTACTTC. Protein: CSARLLQGWETQYF.

The sample holds a few counts of this clonotype. DNA for the CDR3: TGTGCCAGCAGCGCCGAACCTCGGGGCACTTACGAGCAGTACTTC. Its protein product is CASSAEPRGTYEQYF. The chain employs TRBV7-6 and TRBJ2-7; D may match TRBD1 or TRBD2 (5 bases each). The ends were cut back, 5 bases at V and 4 bases at J, with 18 bases in the middle. The CDR3 spans 15 residues. Germline CDR1 is SGHVS and CDR2 is FNYEAQ.